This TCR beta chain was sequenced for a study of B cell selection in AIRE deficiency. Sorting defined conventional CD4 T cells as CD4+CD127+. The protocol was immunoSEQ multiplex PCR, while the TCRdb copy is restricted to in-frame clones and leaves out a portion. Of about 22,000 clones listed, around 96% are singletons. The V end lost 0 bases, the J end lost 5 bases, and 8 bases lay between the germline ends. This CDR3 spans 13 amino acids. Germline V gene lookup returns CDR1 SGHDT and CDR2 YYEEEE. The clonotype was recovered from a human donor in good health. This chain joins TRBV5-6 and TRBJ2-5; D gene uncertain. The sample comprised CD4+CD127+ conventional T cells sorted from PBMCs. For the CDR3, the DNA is TGTGCCAGCAGCTTGGTGGCTGGGGAGACCCAGTACTTC. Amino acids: CASSLVAGETQYF.